Listed here is a single T cell receptor beta chain. What it binds is not known. Assay used: immunoSEQ multiplex PCR; TCRdb lists only in-frame clones, some missing. The sample has roughly 120,000 clones, about 81% seen once. The entry originates in a study of PD-L1 blockade in urothelial cancer. This CDR3 has 15 residues. Trimming cost V 3 bases and J 0 bases; bases outside gene matches: 2. Germline CDR1 SEHNR, CDR2 FQNEAQ (reference sequence). General study findings and limits: Pretreatment peripheral blood TCR clonality that fell below the median predicted better survival among the patients studied.

Time point indicated: pretreatment peripheral blood. Sample contribution per patient ranged from 1 to 8, covering pretreatment and on-treatment. The chain links TRBV7-9 to TRBJ2-7, with TRBD2 identical over 10 bases. The sequence came from a man between 45 and 60 years old with urothelial cancer. The sequencing here drew on PBMCs, taken around atezolizumab (anti-PD-L1) treatment. CDR3 amino acids: CASSFRTSGSYEQYF. The CDR3, as DNA: TGTGCCAGCAGCTTCAGGACTAGCGGCTCCTACGAGCAGTACTTC. Filled out from reference TRBV7-9 and TRBJ2-7, the complete variable domain reads DTGVSQNPRHKITKRGQNVTFRCDPISEHNRLYWYRQTLGQGPEFLTYFQNEAQLEKSRLLSDRFSAERPKGSFSTLEIQRTEQGDSAMYLCASSFRTSGSYEQYFGPGTRLTVT.